A selection of T cell receptor beta chains follows, all from one sample in a study of blood T cell repertoires in COVID-19. Repertoires were generated with immunoSEQ multiplex PCR, while TCRdb's copy carries only in-frame clones and drops some. Counted here are a few hundred thousand clones, 70% to 90% occurring once; the ten biggest clones make up 5.5% to 7%. Specimen: PBMCs or T cells enriched from blood (not recorded which). These TCRs come from a woman aged 25 to 45 who had recovered from COVID-19. CDR3s include the opening cysteine and the closing phenylalanine or tryptophan. The order of the fields is D gene, J gene, clone size, V gene, CDR3 protein, CDR3 DNA. A D gene is named only where the DNA matches it firmly. The listing skips clone size in some rows; elsewhere it reads once, few, many or a size class.

d_call: NA; j_call: TRBJ1-3; clone_size: NA; v_call: TRBV19; cdr3_aa: CASRDLSSGNTIYF; cdr3_nt: TGTGCCAGTAGAGACTTGAGCTCTGGAAACACCATATATTTT
d_call: NA; j_call: TRBJ1-2; clone_size: NA; v_call: TRBV30; cdr3_aa: CAWIGGWDGYTF; cdr3_nt: TGTGCCTGGATCGGGGGTTGGGATGGCTACACCTTC
d_call: NA; j_call: TRBJ1-5; clone_size: NA; v_call: TRBV6-5; cdr3_aa: CASSYSGRVNQPQHF; cdr3_nt: TGTGCCAGCAGTTACTCGGGGAGGGTAAATCAGCCCCAGCATTTT
d_call: NA; j_call: TRBJ2-7; clone_size: once; v_call: TRBV5-4; cdr3_aa: CASSVDRGGIYEQYF; cdr3_nt: TGTGCCAGCAGCGTTGACAGGGGAGGGATCTACGAGCAGTACTTC
d_call: NA; j_call: TRBJ2-7; clone_size: NA; v_call: TRBV12-3/TRBV12-4; cdr3_aa: CASSFMPKQGWFF; cdr3_nt: TGTGCCAGCAGTTTCATGCCCAAACAGGGTTGGTTCTTC
d_call: NA; j_call: TRBJ1-5; clone_size: NA; v_call: TRBV7-9; cdr3_aa: CASSLGVQPQHF; cdr3_nt: TGTGCCAGCAGCTTAGGCGTTCAGCCCCAGCATTTT
d_call: TRBD1; j_call: TRBJ1-2; clone_size: NA; v_call: TRBV7-9; cdr3_aa: CASSLVVNRGNYGYTF; cdr3_nt: TGTGCCAGCAGCTTAGTAGTAAACAGGGGGAACTATGGCTACACCTTC
d_call: NA; j_call: TRBJ1-3; clone_size: NA; v_call: TRBV27; cdr3_aa: CASSLGQGSGNTIYF; cdr3_nt: TGTGCCAGCAGTTTAGGGCAGGGTAGCGGAAACACCATATATTTT
d_call: NA; j_call: TRBJ1-2; clone_size: NA; v_call: TRBV13; cdr3_aa: CASSTRGATNYGYTF; cdr3_nt: TGTGCCAGCAGCACCCGGGGGGCGACTAACTATGGCTACACCTTC
d_call: NA; j_call: TRBJ1-4; clone_size: NA; v_call: TRBV28; cdr3_aa: CASSFRQVRNEKLFF; cdr3_nt: TGTGCCAGCAGTTTCCGACAAGTGAGAAATGAAAAACTGTTTTTT
d_call: NA; j_call: TRBJ2-5; clone_size: NA; v_call: TRBV6-5; cdr3_aa: CASSRIGGPQETQHF; cdr3_nt: TGTGCCAGCAGCAGAATCGGGGGGCCCCAAGAGACCCAGCACTTC
d_call: NA; j_call: TRBJ1-1; clone_size: NA; v_call: TRBV5-6; cdr3_aa: CASSFQLSDRKNTEAFF; cdr3_nt: TGTGCCAGCAGCTTTCAACTTAGCGACAGGAAGAACACTGAAGCTTTCTTT
d_call: TRBD1; j_call: TRBJ2-5; clone_size: NA; v_call: TRBV23-1; cdr3_aa: CASSRGQGRLETQYF; cdr3_nt: TGCGCCAGCAGTCGAGGACAGGGGCGGTTGGAGACCCAGTACTTC
d_call: TRBD1; j_call: TRBJ2-7; clone_size: NA; v_call: TRBV7-8; cdr3_aa: CASSLGTGFYEQYF; cdr3_nt: TGTGCCAGCAGCTTAGGGACAGGGTTCTACGAGCAGTACTTC
d_call: NA; j_call: TRBJ1-2; clone_size: NA; v_call: TRBV6-5; cdr3_aa: CASSSDRFYGYTF; cdr3_nt: TGTGCCAGCAGCTCGGACAGATTCTATGGCTACACCTTC
d_call: NA; j_call: TRBJ2-5; clone_size: once; v_call: TRBV13; cdr3_aa: CASSRVAIQETQYF; cdr3_nt: TGTGCCAGCAGCCGGGTCGCCATCCAAGAGACCCAGTACTTC
d_call: NA; j_call: TRBJ2-5; clone_size: NA; v_call: TRBV12-3/TRBV12-4; cdr3_aa: CASSAAIETQYF; cdr3_nt: TGTGCCAGCAGCGCTGCGATAGAGACCCAGTACTTC
d_call: TRBD1; j_call: TRBJ1-2; clone_size: NA; v_call: TRBV5-1; cdr3_aa: CASTVGGDYGYTF; cdr3_nt: TGCGCCAGCACCGTAGGGGGCGACTATGGCTACACCTTC
d_call: TRBD1; j_call: TRBJ1-2; clone_size: NA; v_call: TRBV3-1/TRBV3-2; cdr3_aa: CASSQGQGSDGYTF; cdr3_nt: TGTGCCAGCAGCCAGGGACAGGGGTCGGACGGCTACACCTTC
d_call: TRBD1; j_call: TRBJ1-4; clone_size: NA; v_call: TRBV27; cdr3_aa: CASSLATGFNEKLFF; cdr3_nt: TGTGCCAGCAGTTTGGCGACAGGGTTCAATGAAAAACTGTTTTTT
d_call: NA; j_call: TRBJ2-7; clone_size: NA; v_call: TRBV4-2; cdr3_aa: CASSQGGTGASYEQYF; cdr3_nt: TGTGCCAGCAGCCAGGGGGGGACAGGAGCCTCCTACGAGCAGTACTTC
d_call: NA; j_call: TRBJ2-1; clone_size: once; v_call: TRBV11-1; cdr3_aa: CASKDSQQFYNEQFF; cdr3_nt: TGTGCCAGCAAAGACAGCCAACAATTCTACAATGAGCAGTTCTTC
d_call: TRBD1; j_call: TRBJ1-1; clone_size: NA; v_call: TRBV5-1; cdr3_aa: CASSSTGQGKRADTEAFF; cdr3_nt: TGCGCCAGCAGCTCCACTGGACAGGGAAAGCGTGCGGACACTGAAGCTTTCTTT
d_call: NA; j_call: TRBJ1-1; clone_size: NA; v_call: TRBV7-9; cdr3_aa: CASSPDILSNTEAFF; cdr3_nt: TGTGCCAGCAGCCCGGACATACTCTCGAACACTGAAGCTTTCTTT